One and the same sample provided the 23 T cell receptor beta chains below, sequenced in a study of control samples from healthy donors and cancer patients. Sequencing was performed with immunoSEQ multiplex PCR; in TCRdb, only in-frame clones are kept and a portion is missing. This table holds roughly 190,000 clones, about 89% found once. Material: blood. These receptors were obtained from a young man in good health.

This clone was seen a single time. The chain employs TRBV2 and TRBJ2-7, with 7 bases identical to TRBD2. Trimming cost V 7 bases and J 2 bases; bases outside gene matches: 8. This CDR3 spans 14 amino acids. The germline gives CDR1 SNHLY, CDR2 FYNNEI. CDR3 protein: CASISELATYEQYF. The CDR3 DNA is TGTGCCAGCATCTCGGAACTAGCGACCTACGAGCAGTACTTC.

This chain links TRBV7-9 with TRBJ1-4, with TRBD1 matching over 9 bases. The V gene end was trimmed by 4 bases and the J gene end by 12 bases; junction bases not matched to a gene: 15. The CDR3 contains 16 residues. The germline V gene encodes CDR1 SEHNR and CDR2 FQNEAQ (reference sequence). CDR3 sequence: CASSSTGGLRVSELFF. CDR3 coding DNA: TGTGCCAGCAGCTCAACAGGGGGCCTGCGGGTGTCGGAACTGTTTTTT.

This chain links TRBV13 with TRBJ2-7, with 9 bases matching TRBD1. After removal of 0 bases from V and 5 bases from J, the junction contained 5 bases not matched to a gene. The CDR3 consists of 15 residues. Germline CDR1 PRHDT, CDR2 FYEKMQ (reference sequence). The CDR3 region has the DNA TGTGCCAGCAGCTTAGGGGGGACAGGGTTCAACGAGCAGTACTTC. Translation: CASSLGGTGFNEQYF.

The V and J genes are TRBV6-2 or TRBV6-3 and TRBJ2-3, with 11 bases fitting TRBD2. CDR1 and CDR2 (germline): MNHEY, SVGEGT. CDR3 size: 17 residues. The V and J ends lost 4 bases and 0 bases, in that order; junction bases with no gene match: 6. The CDR3 spells CASSSHSGGVSTDTQYF. CDR3 coding DNA: TGTGCCAGCAGTTCCCATAGCGGGGGGGTGAGCACAGATACGCAGTATTTT.

The gene calls are TRBV10-3 and TRBJ1-1; D uncertain. CDR1 ENHRY and CDR2 SYGVKD come from the germline V gene. The germline V and J ends were trimmed by 7 bases and 4 bases, with 13 bases remaining between them. The CDR3 has 13 amino acids. As DNA, the CDR3 is TGTGCCATCACCTCGACGGATCTCACTGAAGCTTTCTTT. This codes for CAITSTDLTEAFF.

The V call is TRBV4-1, the J call TRBJ1-4, with TRBD1 identical over 8 bases. The germline gives CDR1 MGHRA, CDR2 YSYEKL. The CDR3 runs to 15 residues. V gave up 3 bases and J gave up 6 bases; unmatched junction bases: 6. CDR3 sequence: CASSHRQGIDEKLFF. CDR3 sequence (DNA): TGCGCCAGCAGCCACCGACAGGGGATAGATGAAAAACTGTTTTTT.

The chain has TRBV5-5 and TRBJ1-2; TRBD1 is a possible D gene (5 bases). Germline assignment: CDR1 SGHKS and CDR2 YYEKEE (reference sequence). This CDR3 has 13 residues. V lost 2 bases and J lost 4, with 9 bases in between. The CDR3: CASSLGEGYGYTF. The CDR3 coding sequence is TGTGCCAGCAGCTTAGGGGAGGGCTATGGCTACACCTTC.

This rearrangement joins TRBV13 to TRBJ2-1; D uncertain. With 4 bases removed from V and 9 bases from J, the gap between germline ends came to 13 bases. Germline CDR1 PRHDT, CDR2 FYEKMQ (reference sequence). This CDR3 has 13 residues. In DNA, the CDR3 is TGTGCCAGCAGCTCGGACCCTGTGGCTGAGCAGTTCTTC. This codes for CASSSDPVAEQFF.

This clone appeared a single time. The chain combines TRBV30 with TRBJ2-7, with 10 bases lining up with TRBD1. Germline CDR1 GTSNPN, CDR2 SVGIG (reference sequence). V lost 2 bases to trimming and J lost 3 bases; unmatched junction nucleotides: 7. This CDR3 contains 15 residues. CDR3 sequence (DNA): TGTGCCTGGAGTACCCGGGACAGGGGACACTACGAGCAGTACTTC. Translation: CAWSTRDRGHYEQYF.

Comment on this clone: Its ends do not fully match the called genes, so a read error is possible. The chain joins TRBV5-1 to TRBJ2-3; TRBD2 agrees at 9 bases. CDR3 length: 12 residues. CDR1 is SGHRS, CDR2 YFSETQ, per germline. CDR3: CASSLGSSGGLF. CDR3 DNA: TGCGCCAGCAGCTTGGGATCCAGCGGGGGGCTTTTT.

V gene TRBV10-3 combines with J gene TRBJ2-3; TRBD2 matches 10 bases. V shed 11 bases and J 2 bases; nucleotides not matched to a gene: 10. Germline values: CDR1 ENHRY, CDR2 SYGVKD. The CDR3 length is 15 residues. The CDR3 reads CAARSSGGSTDTQYF. The CDR3 region has the DNA TGTGCCGCCAGATCTAGCGGGGGATCCACAGATACGCAGTATTTT.

V gene TRBV29-1 combines with J gene TRBJ1-1, with 8 bases aligning to TRBD1. The CDR3 contains 12 residues. The germline V gene encodes CDR1 SQVTM and CDR2 ANQGSEA. V trimming: 4 bases; J trimming: 10 bases; junction bases outside the gene matches: 8. This CDR3 is CSVGERTGSAFF. The CDR3 DNA sequence: TGCAGCGTTGGGGAACGGACAGGGTCAGCTTTCTTT.

The J gene is TRBJ1-2, the V gene TRBV7-9; perhaps TRBD1 as D (5 bases). Trimming left V 5 bases short and J 4 bases short, with 8 bases between. This CDR3 region has 12 residues. Germline CDR1 and CDR2: SEHNR and FQNEAQ (reference sequence). The CDR3 sequence: CASSQGTYGYTF. Here the CDR3 DNA reads TGTGCCAGCAGCCAGGGAACCTATGGCTACACCTTC.

The rearrangement links TRBV3-1 (or the pseudogene TRBV3-2) to TRBJ1-5; D remains unclear. The CDR3 contains 16 residues. In germline, CDR1 is LGHDT, CDR2 YNNKEL (reference sequence). Trimming took off 1 base at V and 0 bases at J, with 10 bases between the two ends. CDR3 protein: CASSQGAGYSNQPQHF. As DNA, the CDR3 is TGTGCCAGCAGCCAAGGGGCGGGATATAGCAATCAGCCCCAGCATTTT.

The chain uses TRBV19 and TRBJ1-4; 7 bases map to TRBD1. Germline V gene lookup returns CDR1 LNHDA and CDR2 SQIVND (reference sequence). CDR3 length: 14 residues. V gave up 10 bases and J gave up 2 bases; unmatched junction bases: 7. CDR3 sequence: CATSGGFTNEKLFF. CDR3 coding DNA: TGTGCCACGTCAGGGGGATTTACTAATGAAAAACTGTTTTTT.

The chain couples TRBV5-5 to TRBJ2-1; TRBD1 agrees at 7 bases. This CDR3 comprises 14 residues. The V gene's germline CDR1 is SGHKS and CDR2 YYEKEE (reference sequence). With 2 bases clipped from V and 6 bases from J, the junction kept 5 bases outside the gene matches. CDR3 sequence reads: CASSFFRGINEQFF. The DNA of the CDR3 is TGTGCCAGCAGCTTCTTCAGGGGGATCAATGAGCAGTTCTTC.

V and J are TRBV7-3 and TRBJ1-3; TRBD1 aligns across 7 bases. CDR3 size: 16 residues. The germline gives CDR1 SGHTA, CDR2 FQGTGA. The V gene end was trimmed by 2 bases and the J gene end by 2 bases; junction bases not matched to a gene: 6. CDR3 sequence reads: CASSLDSTGPGNTIYF. CDR3 nucleotides: TGTGCCAGCAGCTTAGACTCGACAGGGCCTGGAAACACCATATATTTT.

This chain connects TRBV18 to TRBJ1-1; weak D call: TRBD1 (6 bases). Germline V gene sequence: CDR1 KGHSH, CDR2 LQKENI. V was clipped by 4 bases and J by 0 bases, with 15 bases between them. CDR3 length equals 16 residues. In nucleotides, the CDR3 is TGTGCCAGCTCACGAATGACAGGTAACATGAACACTGAAGCTTTCTTT. It specifies CASSRMTGNMNTEAFF.

This clone was seen a few times. The rearrangement joins TRBV21-1 to TRBJ1-5; TRBD1, the table's D call, was not compared with the DNA. TRBV21-1 represents a pseudogene. The CDR3 totals 17 residues. The CDR3 DNA is TGTGCCAGCAGCCCGACCCCCGGGACAGAGAATAATCAGCCCCAGCATTTT. It translates to CASSPTPGTENNQPQHF.

V gene TRBV7-8 combines with J gene TRBJ1-1; D is ambiguous. V lost 1 base and J lost 0, with 9 bases in between. This CDR3 spans 15 amino acids. In germline, CDR1 is SGHVS, CDR2 FQNEAQ. The CDR3 DNA follows: TGTGCCAGCAGCTTAGACGGAGAATTGAACACTGAAGCTTTCTTT. Translation gives CASSLDGELNTEAFF.

This clone was recorded a few times. The rearrangement joins TRBV2 to TRBJ1-6; a weak D match, TRBD1 (6 bases). V was pared by 10 bases and J by 7 bases, with 20 bases between. The CDR3 is made up of 15 amino acids. The germline gives CDR1 SNHLY, CDR2 FYNNEI. CDR3 nucleotides: TGTGCCACCAACGAGGGGGGATTTTGGAATTCACCCCTCCACTTT. Protein sequence: CATNEGGFWNSPLHF.

V usage is TRBV6-5 and J usage is TRBJ2-1; D call uncertain. The CDR3 loop spans 12 amino acids. V was cut by 8 bases and J by 2 bases, with 7 bases left in between. The germline V gene has CDR1 MNHEY and CDR2 SVGAGI. The CDR3 loop reads CASVTAYNEQFF. CDR3 coding DNA: TGTGCCAGCGTCACAGCCTACAATGAGCAGTTCTTC.

The V and J genes are TRBV19 and TRBJ1-3; D ambiguous. Germline V lookup: CDR1 LNHDA, CDR2 SQIVND (reference sequence). V dropped 8 bases and J dropped 0 bases, with 8 bases sitting between them. The CDR3 is 13 amino acids. CDR3 nucleotides: TGTGCCAGTCCGGACTACTCTGGAAACACCATATATTTT. It specifies CASPDYSGNTIYF.